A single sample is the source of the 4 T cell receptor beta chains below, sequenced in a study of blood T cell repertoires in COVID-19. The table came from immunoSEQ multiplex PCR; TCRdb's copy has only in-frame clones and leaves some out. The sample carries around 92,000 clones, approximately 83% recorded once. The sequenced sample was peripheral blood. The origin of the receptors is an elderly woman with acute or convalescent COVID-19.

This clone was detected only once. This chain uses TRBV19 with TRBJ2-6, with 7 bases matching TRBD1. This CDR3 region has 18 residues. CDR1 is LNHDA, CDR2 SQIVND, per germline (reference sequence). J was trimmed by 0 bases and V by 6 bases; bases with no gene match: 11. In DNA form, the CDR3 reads TGTGCCAGTAGCCAGACAGGGATAGAAAGCTCTGGGGCCAACGTCCTGACTTTC. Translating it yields CASSQTGIESSGANVLTF.

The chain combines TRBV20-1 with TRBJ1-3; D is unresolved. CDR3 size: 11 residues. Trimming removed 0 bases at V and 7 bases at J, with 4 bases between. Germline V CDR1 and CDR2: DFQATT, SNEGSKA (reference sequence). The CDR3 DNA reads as TGCAGTGCTAGAGACGGGAACACCATATATTTT. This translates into CSARDGNTIYF.

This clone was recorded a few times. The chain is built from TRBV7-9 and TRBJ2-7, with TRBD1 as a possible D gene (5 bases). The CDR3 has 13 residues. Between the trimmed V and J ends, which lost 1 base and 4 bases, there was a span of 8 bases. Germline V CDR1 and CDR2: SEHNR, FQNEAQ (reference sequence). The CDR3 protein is CASSLDRPYEQYF. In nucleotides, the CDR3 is TGTGCCAGCAGCTTAGACAGGCCATACGAGCAGTACTTC.

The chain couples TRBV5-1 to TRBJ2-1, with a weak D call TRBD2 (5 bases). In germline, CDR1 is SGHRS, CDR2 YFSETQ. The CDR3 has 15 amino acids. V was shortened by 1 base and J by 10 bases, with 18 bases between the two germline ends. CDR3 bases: TGCGCCAGCAGCTTGTCTCCGTCGAGGGTAATAGAGCAGTTCTTC. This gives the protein CASSLSPSRVIEQFF.